This T cell receptor beta chain was recorded in a study of blood T cell repertoires in COVID-19. Whole-study context: T cells, B-cell-depleted T cells, or PBMCs supplied cDNA or gDNA.

In the study's own analysis: Estimation of nucleated cell counts was performed using reference gene primer amplification. The method was immunoSEQ multiplex PCR; TCRdb's version includes in-frame clones alone and lacks a portion of them. V and J calls and clone size are those listed in that table; D and trimming were worked out from the DNA. The sample includes about 290,000 clones, over 80% of them seen just once. The TCR sequence derives from a woman in her fifties or sixties with active or convalescent COVID-19. Sequencing used peripheral blood.

The chain's CDR3 is CASRPNTQGADGYTF. CDR3 nucleotide sequence: TGCGCCAGCAGACCAAATACTCAGGGGGCAGATGGCTACACCTTC. V gene TRBV5-1 combines with J gene TRBJ1-2; 8 nucleotides align to TRBD1. CDR3 size: 15 residues. V was clipped by 5 bases and J by 6 bases; unmatched bases: 12. Germline CDR1 is SGHRS and CDR2 is YFSETQ. The whole variable domain, filled in from reference TRBV5-1 and TRBJ1-2, reads KAGVTQTPRYLIKTRGQQVTLSCSPISGHRSVSWYQQTPGQGLQFLFEYFSETQRNKGNFPGRFSGRQFSNSRSEMNVSTLELGDSALYLCASRPNTQGADGYTFGSGTRLTVV.